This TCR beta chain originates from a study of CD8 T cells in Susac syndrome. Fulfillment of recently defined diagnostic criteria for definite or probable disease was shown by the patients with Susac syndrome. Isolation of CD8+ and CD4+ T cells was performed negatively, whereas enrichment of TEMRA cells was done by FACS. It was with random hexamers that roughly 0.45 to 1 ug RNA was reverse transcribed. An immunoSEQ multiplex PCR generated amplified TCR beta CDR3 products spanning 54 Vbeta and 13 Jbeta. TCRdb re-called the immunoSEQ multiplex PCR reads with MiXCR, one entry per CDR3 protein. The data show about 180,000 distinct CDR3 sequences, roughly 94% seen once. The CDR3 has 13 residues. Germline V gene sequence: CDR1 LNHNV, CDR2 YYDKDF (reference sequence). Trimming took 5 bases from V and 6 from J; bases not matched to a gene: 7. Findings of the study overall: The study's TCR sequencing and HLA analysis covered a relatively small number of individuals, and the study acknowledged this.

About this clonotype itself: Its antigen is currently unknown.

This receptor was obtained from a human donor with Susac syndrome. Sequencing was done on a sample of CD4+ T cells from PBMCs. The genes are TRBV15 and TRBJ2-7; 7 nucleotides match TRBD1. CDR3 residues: CATSPRQGAEQYF. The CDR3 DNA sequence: TGTGCCACCAGCCCGAGACAGGGAGCCGAGCAGTACTTC.